These 8 T cell receptor beta chains came from one sample sequenced in a study of T cell responses to AZD1222 COVID-19 vaccine. The method was immunoSEQ multiplex PCR; TCRdb's version includes in-frame clones alone and lacks a portion of them. The table shows under 150,000 clones, with approximately 90% occurring only once. The sequencing used peripheral blood, collected on day 0 of MenACWY control vaccination. Receptors were obtained from an adult in good health.

The rearrangement joins TRBV11-2 to TRBJ1-5, with D possibly being TRBD1 (5 bases). V gave up 7 bases and J gave up 4 bases, with 20 bases separating them. This CDR3 contains 16 residues. Germline V gene lookup returns CDR1 SGHAT and CDR2 FQNNGV. CDR3 protein: CASTPRRGEMNQPQHF. For the CDR3, the DNA is TGTGCCAGCACCCCGCGGCGGGGGGAGATGAATCAGCCCCAGCATTTT.

V and J are TRBV20-1 and TRBJ1-1, with 12 positions matching TRBD1. V was clipped by 3 bases and J by 7 bases; unmatched bases: 6. The CDR3 totals 14 residues. Germline CDR1 DFQATT, CDR2 SNEGSKA (reference sequence). Here the CDR3 reads CSASGGQGALEAFF. Here the CDR3 DNA reads TGCAGTGCTAGTGGGGGACAGGGGGCCCTTGAAGCTTTCTTT.

The J gene is TRBJ1-3, the V gene TRBV6-1; 8 bases map to TRBD1. CDR3 size: 19 residues. Germline V lookup: CDR1 MNHNS, CDR2 SASEGT. V lost 4 bases to trimming and J lost 0 bases; unmatched junction nucleotides: 14. DNA for the CDR3: TGTGCCAGCAGTGGCAGGACAGGGATCCGGCTTGGCTCTGGAAACACCATATATTTT. Amino acids: CASSGRTGIRLGSGNTIYF.

V usage is TRBV6-5 and J usage is TRBJ1-5, with D uncertain. V was shortened by 8 bases and J by 0 bases, with 8 bases between the two germline ends. The germline CDR1 and CDR2 sequences are MNHEY and SVGAGI. The CDR3 totals 13 residues. The CDR3 loop is CASLEYSNQPQHF. In DNA form, the CDR3 reads TGTGCCAGCCTTGAGTATAGCAATCAGCCCCAGCATTTT.

The chain joins TRBV30 to TRBJ1-1; the D is unclear. Trimming shortened V by 1 base and J by 2 bases, and 8 bases separated the two germline ends. This CDR3 region has 13 residues. The germline gives CDR1 GTSNPN, CDR2 SVGIG (reference sequence). The CDR3 DNA follows: TGTGCCTGGAGTGCGGACGGAAACACTGAAGCTTTCTTT. Its translation is CAWSADGNTEAFF.

V is TRBV14 and J is TRBJ2-1; 8 bases line up with TRBD1. CDR1 is SGHDN and CDR2 is FVKESK in the germline V gene. The trim removed 3 bases at V and 9 bases at J, leaving 13 bases unmatched. The CDR3 has 16 residues. The CDR3 loop reads CASSHSKGLGTGEQFF. The CDR3 bases are TGTGCCAGCAGCCACTCGAAGGGTCTTGGGACAGGTGAGCAGTTCTTC.

The chain joins TRBV20-1 to TRBJ1-1; D is ambiguous. V was shortened by 2 bases and J by 1 base, with 2 bases between the two germline ends. The CDR3 totals 11 residues. Germline CDR1 DFQATT, CDR2 SNEGSKA (reference sequence). The CDR3 coding sequence is TGCAGTGCTAGACCGAACACTGAAGCTTTCTTT. Residues: CSARPNTEAFF.

The chain employs TRBV29-1 and TRBJ2-7; the match to TRBD1 covers 9 bases. The germline gives CDR1 SQVTM, CDR2 ANQGSEA. The V and J ends lost 7 bases and 6 bases, in that order; junction bases with no gene match: 13. The CDR3 length is 14 residues. The CDR3 DNA reads TGCAGCGCCAGTACCCTGACAGGGGGGGGCGAGCAGTACTTC. It specifies CSASTLTGGGEQYF.